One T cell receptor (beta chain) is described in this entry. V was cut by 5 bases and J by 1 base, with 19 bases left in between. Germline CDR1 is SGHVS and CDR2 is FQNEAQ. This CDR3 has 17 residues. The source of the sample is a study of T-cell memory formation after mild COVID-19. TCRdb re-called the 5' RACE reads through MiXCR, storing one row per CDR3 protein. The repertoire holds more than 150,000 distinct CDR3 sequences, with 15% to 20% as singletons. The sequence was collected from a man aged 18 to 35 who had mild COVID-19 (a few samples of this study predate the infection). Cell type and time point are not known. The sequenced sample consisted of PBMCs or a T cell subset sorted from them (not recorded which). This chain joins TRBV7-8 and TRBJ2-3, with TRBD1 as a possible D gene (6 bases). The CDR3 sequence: CASSPFYRDTRTDTQYF. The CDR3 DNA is TGTGCCAGCAGCCCCTTTTACCGGGACACTCGCACAGATACGCAGTATTTT.